This section outlines one T cell receptor (beta chain) sequence together with its context. The germline V gene encodes CDR1 MGHRA and CDR2 YSYEKL. Between the trimmed V and J ends, which lost 3 bases and 0 bases, there was a span of 9 bases. CDR3 length equals 15 residues. At survey level, the immunoSEQ assay was run in its v3.0 version. Clones were sequenced by immunoSEQ multiplex PCR, and TCRdb holds only the in-frame ones, with some missing. Of some 19,000 clones detected, 86% appear once; the ten largest clones hold about 10%. The data stem from a study of long-term antiretroviral therapy in people with HIV.

Source: unsorted PBMCs, taken 0.5 years after starting antiretroviral therapy. The sequence was collected from a man aged 35-49 years with HIV. This rearrangement joins TRBV4-1 to TRBJ1-3, with D tentatively TRBD1 (5 bases). CDR3 DNA: TGCGCCAGCAGCCAGGGGCTGATCTCTGGAAACACCATATATTTT. This translates into CASSQGLISGNTIYF.